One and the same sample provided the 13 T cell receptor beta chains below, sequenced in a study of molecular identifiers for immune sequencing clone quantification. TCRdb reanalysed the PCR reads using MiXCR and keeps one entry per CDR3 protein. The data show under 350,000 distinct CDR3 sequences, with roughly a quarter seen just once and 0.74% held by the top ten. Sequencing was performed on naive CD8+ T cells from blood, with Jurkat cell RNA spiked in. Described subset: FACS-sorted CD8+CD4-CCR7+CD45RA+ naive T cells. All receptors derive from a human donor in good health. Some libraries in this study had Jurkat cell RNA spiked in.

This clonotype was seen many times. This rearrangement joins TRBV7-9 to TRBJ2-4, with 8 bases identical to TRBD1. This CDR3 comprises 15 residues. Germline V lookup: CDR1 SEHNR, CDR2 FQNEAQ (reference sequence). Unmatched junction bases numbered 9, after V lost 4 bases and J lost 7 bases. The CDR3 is CASSWEETGENIQYF. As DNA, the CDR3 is TGTGCCAGCAGCTGGGAGGAGACAGGGGAGAACATTCAGTACTTC.

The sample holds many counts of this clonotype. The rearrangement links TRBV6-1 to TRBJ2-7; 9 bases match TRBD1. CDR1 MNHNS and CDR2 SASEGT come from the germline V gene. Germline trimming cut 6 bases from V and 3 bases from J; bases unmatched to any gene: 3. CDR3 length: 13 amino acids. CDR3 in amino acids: CASRPGQGYEQYF. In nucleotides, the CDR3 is TGTGCCAGCAGGCCGGGACAGGGCTACGAGCAGTACTTC.

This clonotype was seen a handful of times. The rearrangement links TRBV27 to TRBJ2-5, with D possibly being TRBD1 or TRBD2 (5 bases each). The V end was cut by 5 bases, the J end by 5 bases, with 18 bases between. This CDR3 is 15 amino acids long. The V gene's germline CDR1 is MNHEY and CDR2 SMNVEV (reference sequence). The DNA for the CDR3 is TGTGCCAGCAGTCCCGGGACGGCCTCCCGGGAGACCCAGTACTTC. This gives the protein CASSPGTASRETQYF.

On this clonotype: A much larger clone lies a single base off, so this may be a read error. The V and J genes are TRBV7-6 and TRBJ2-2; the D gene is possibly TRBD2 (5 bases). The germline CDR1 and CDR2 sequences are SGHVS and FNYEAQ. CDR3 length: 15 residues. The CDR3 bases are TGTGCCAGCAGCTCGGGTCTTAACCCCACCGGGGAGCTGTGTTTT. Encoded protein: CASSSGLNPTGELCF.

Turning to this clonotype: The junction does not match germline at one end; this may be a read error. The CDR3 region is CTSSVSRQIANTGELFF. The CDR3, as DNA: TGTACCAGCAGCGTAAGTCGTCAGATCGCGAACACCGGGGAGCTGTTTTTT. V usage is TRBV9 and J usage is TRBJ2-2, with unresolved D. The germline V gene has CDR1 SGDLS and CDR2 YYNGEE. This CDR3 has 17 amino acids.

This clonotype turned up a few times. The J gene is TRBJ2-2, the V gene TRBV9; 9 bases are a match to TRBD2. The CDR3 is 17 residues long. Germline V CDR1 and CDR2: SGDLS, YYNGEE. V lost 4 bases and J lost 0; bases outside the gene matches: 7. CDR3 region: CASSTPGLAANTGELFF. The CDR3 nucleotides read TGTGCCAGCAGCACCCCGGGACTAGCTGCGAACACCGGGGAGCTGTTTTTT.

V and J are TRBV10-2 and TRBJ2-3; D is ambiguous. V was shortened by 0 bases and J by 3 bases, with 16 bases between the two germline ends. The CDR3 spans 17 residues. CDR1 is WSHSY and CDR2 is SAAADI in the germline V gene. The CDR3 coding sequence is TGCGCCAGCAGTGAGTCGTTTGGCTACCTCAGAACAGATACGCAGTATTTT. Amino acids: CASSESFGYLRTDTQYF.

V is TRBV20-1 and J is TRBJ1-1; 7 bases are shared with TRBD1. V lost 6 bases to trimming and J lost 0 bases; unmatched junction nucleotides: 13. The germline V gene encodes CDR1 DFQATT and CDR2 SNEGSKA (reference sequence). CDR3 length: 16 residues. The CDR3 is CSARSIDRAVNTEAFF. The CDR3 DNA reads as TGCAGTGCACGTTCTATCGACAGGGCCGTGAACACTGAAGCTTTCTTT.

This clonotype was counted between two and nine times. CDR3 bases: TGCGCCAGCAGCCAAACTAGCAGCGAGACCCAGTACTTC. It codes for CASSQTSSETQYF. J is TRBJ2-5 and V is TRBV4-3; tentatively, D is TRBD2 (6 bases). The CDR3 contains 13 residues. CDR1 and CDR2 (germline): LGHNA, YSLEER. Trimming cost V 2 bases and J 5 bases, with 9 bases left between them.

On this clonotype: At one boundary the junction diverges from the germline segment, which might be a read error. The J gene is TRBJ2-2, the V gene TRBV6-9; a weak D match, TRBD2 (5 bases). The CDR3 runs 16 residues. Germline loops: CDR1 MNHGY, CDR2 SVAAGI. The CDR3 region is CAGSYFEGSGAGELFF. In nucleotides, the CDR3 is TGTGCCGGCAGTTATTTTGAGGGTTCAGGCGCCGGGGAGCTGTTTTTT.

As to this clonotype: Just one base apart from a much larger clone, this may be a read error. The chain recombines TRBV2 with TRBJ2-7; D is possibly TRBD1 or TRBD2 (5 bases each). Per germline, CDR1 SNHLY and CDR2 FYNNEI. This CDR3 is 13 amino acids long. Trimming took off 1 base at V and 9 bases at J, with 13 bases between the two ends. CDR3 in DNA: TGTGCCAGCAGTGAAGGGCTGGGGGACGGGCAGTACTTC. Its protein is CASSEGLGDGQYF.

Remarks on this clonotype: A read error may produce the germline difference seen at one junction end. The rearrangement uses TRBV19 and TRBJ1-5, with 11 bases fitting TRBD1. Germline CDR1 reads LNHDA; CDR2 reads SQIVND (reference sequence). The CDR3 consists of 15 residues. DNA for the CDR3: TGTGCCAGTAGTCCGGGACAGGGGGTTAATCCGCCCCAGCATTTT. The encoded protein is CASSPGQGVNPPQHF. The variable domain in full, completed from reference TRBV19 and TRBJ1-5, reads DGGITQSPKYLFRKEGQNVTLSCEQNLNHDAMYWYRQDPGQGLRLIYYSQIVNDFQKGDIAEGYSVSREKKESFPLTVTSAQKNPTAFYLCASSPGQGVNPPQHFGDGTRLSIL.

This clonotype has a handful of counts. This chain's CDR3 is CSATGTSYEQYF. The CDR3 region has the DNA TGCAGTGCTACCGGGACCTCCTACGAGCAGTACTTC. This chain links TRBV20-1 with TRBJ2-7; D may match TRBD1 or TRBD2 (5 bases each). The germline V and J ends were trimmed by 4 bases and 0 bases, with 7 bases remaining between them. The CDR3 has 12 amino acids. Germline loops: CDR1 DFQATT, CDR2 SNEGSKA (reference sequence).